A single sample gave rise to the 24 T cell receptor beta chains below, sequenced in a study of T-cell memory formation after mild COVID-19. TCRdb re-called the 5' RACE reads through MiXCR, storing one row per CDR3 protein. The data contain about 110,000 distinct CDR3 sequences, over 15% of them seen just once; the ten biggest clones take up less than 6.5%. The sample consisted of PBMCs or a T cell subset sorted from them (not recorded which). The receptors were sampled from a man aged 18 to 30 who had mild COVID-19 (a few samples of this study predate the infection). Cell type and time point are not known.

This clonotype occurred a few times. The J gene is TRBJ2-1, the V gene TRBV24-1; D may be TRBD1 or TRBD2 (5 bases each). Trimming removed 5 bases from V and 0 bases from J, with 10 bases in between. Germline lookup yields CDR1 KGHDR and CDR2 SFDVKD. The CDR3 extends over 15 amino acids. The CDR3 loop is CATSGGTSSYNEQFF. The CDR3 region has the DNA TGTGCCACCAGTGGGGGGACGAGCTCCTACAATGAGCAGTTCTTC.

The chain employs TRBV24-1 and TRBJ1-2, with D unresolved. V shed 4 bases and J shed 4 bases, with 6 bases lying between them. The CDR3 contains 12 residues. In germline, CDR1 is KGHDR, CDR2 SFDVKD. This CDR3 reads CATSEYGYGYTF. DNA for the CDR3: TGTGCCACCAGTGAATACGGCTATGGCTACACCTTC.

The CDR3 is CASSRTGGANTEAFF. CDR3 DNA sequence: TGTGCCAGCAGCCGGACAGGGGGCGCGAACACTGAAGCTTTCTTT. V gene TRBV5-6 combines with J gene TRBJ1-1; TRBD1 aligns across 11 bases. This CDR3 has 15 amino acids. The V and J ends lost 4 bases and 1 base, in that order; junction bases with no gene match: 3. Per germline, CDR1 SGHDT and CDR2 YYEEEE.

This rearrangement joins TRBV5-1 to TRBJ1-5; D uncertain. The germline gives CDR1 SGHRS, CDR2 YFSETQ. V was trimmed by 4 bases and J by 8 bases, leaving 16 bases between them. The CDR3 has 14 residues. CDR3 DNA: TGCGCCAGCAGCCCGAGCGGACTCGTTGAGCCCCAGCATTTT. It yields the protein CASSPSGLVEPQHF.

The chain links TRBV7-2 to TRBJ1-2; a possible D gene is TRBD1 (6 bases). Germline V CDR1 and CDR2: SGHTA, FQGNSA. The germline V and J ends were trimmed by 5 bases and 3 bases, with 19 bases remaining between them. The CDR3 has 16 residues. CDR3 sequence reads: CASSNPYRERDYGYTF. Here the CDR3 DNA reads TGTGCCAGCAGCAATCCCTACAGGGAACGCGACTATGGCTACACCTTC.

V usage is TRBV18 and J usage is TRBJ1-1, with a tentative D call TRBD1 (6 bases). V was pared by 3 bases and J by 3 bases, with 11 bases between. Germline CDR1 reads KGHSH; CDR2 reads LQKENI. The CDR3 is 14 amino acids. The DNA for the CDR3 is TGTGCCAGCTCACCGGGGGGGCAGGACACTGAAGCTTTCTTT. It is translated as CASSPGGQDTEAFF.

The chain is built from TRBV28 and TRBJ2-7; 7 bases fit TRBD1. The CDR3 length is 14 residues. The ends lost 7 bases at V and 0 bases at J; junction bases unmatched: 6. Germline V gene sequence: CDR1 MDHEN, CDR2 SYDVKM. CDR3 sequence reads: CASTPRQGSYEQYV. DNA of the CDR3: TGTGCCAGCACCCCGAGACAGGGCTCCTACGAGCAGTACGTC.

This clonotype was recorded a few times. The chain is built from TRBV24-1 and TRBJ1-2; D not certain. The germline CDR1 and CDR2 sequences are KGHDR and SFDVKD. The CDR3 covers 15 residues. The germline V and J ends were trimmed by 1 base and 4 bases, with 12 bases remaining between them. CDR3 DNA: TGTGCCACCAGTGATTTAGCGGCGGGCAGCTATGGCTACACCTTC. This encodes CATSDLAAGSYGYTF.

This clonotype was recorded a few times. The chain is built from TRBV5-1 and TRBJ2-3; D is perhaps TRBD1 (6 bases). Germline-derived CDR1 and CDR2 are SGHRS and YFSETQ. Trimming removed 4 bases at V and 5 bases at J, with 11 bases between. The CDR3 length is 13 residues. CDR3 sequence (DNA): TGCGCCAGCAGCGGAGTAGGGGGAGATACGCAGTATTTT. This gives the protein CASSGVGGDTQYF.

The gene calls are TRBV20-1 and TRBJ2-5; 8 positions match TRBD1. CDR3 length: 14 amino acids. The V gene's germline CDR1 is DFQATT and CDR2 SNEGSKA (reference sequence). V lost 5 bases, J lost 1 base, and 6 bases stayed unmatched. DNA of the CDR3: TGCAGTGCTCGAAAAGGACAGGGCCAAGAGACCCAGTACTTC. Its protein product is CSARKGQGQETQYF.

This clonotype was counted ten times or more. The J gene is TRBJ2-5, the V gene TRBV7-2, with 8 bases fitting TRBD1. The length of the CDR3 is 14 residues. Looked up from germline, CDR1 is SGHTA and CDR2 is FQGNSA. Losses at the gene ends were 5 bases for V and 4 bases for J; bases not matched to a gene: 6. This chain's CDR3 is CASSDTGGLETQYF. CDR3 nucleotides: TGTGCCAGCAGCGATACAGGGGGTTTAGAGACCCAGTACTTC.

This clonotype was seen only a few times. This chain joins TRBV7-2 and TRBJ2-1; D is ambiguous. CDR1 and CDR2 from the germline V gene are SGHTA and FQGNSA. This CDR3 is built from 14 residues. The germline V and J ends were trimmed by 7 bases and 6 bases, with 16 bases remaining between them. CDR3 nucleotide sequence: TGTGCCAGCACCCCCGCTCTCGAGAGCAATGAGCAGTTCTTC. As protein: CASTPALESNEQFF.

The V call is TRBV27, the J call TRBJ1-5, with 9 bases identical to TRBD1. The CDR3 sequence is 12 residues long. The germline V gene has CDR1 MNHEY and CDR2 SMNVEV (reference sequence). Here the CDR3 DNA reads TGTCCCGGGACAGGGCGAGGGCAGCCCCAGCATTTT. Residues: CPGTGRGQPQHF.

This clonotype came up a few times. V is TRBV5-1 and J is TRBJ1-4, with a tentative D call TRBD1 (5 bases). Per the germline V gene, CDR1 is SGHRS and CDR2 is YFSETQ. The ends were cut back, 5 bases at V and 8 bases at J, with 16 bases in the middle. The CDR3 spans 14 residues. For the CDR3, the DNA is TGCGCCAGCAGAGACCAGGGTTTCGGAGAAAAACTGTTTTTT. It specifies CASRDQGFGEKLFF.

The genes are TRBV6-6 and TRBJ1-1; D remains ambiguous. The CDR3 runs 12 residues. Germline lookup yields CDR1 MNHNY and CDR2 SVGAGI (reference sequence). The V end was cut by 8 bases, the J end by 3 bases, with 10 bases between. The CDR3 DNA sequence: TGTGCCAGCCAGTGGGATTACACTGAAGCTTTCTTT. It codes for CASQWDYTEAFF.

The V call is TRBV11-2, the J call TRBJ1-1, with 7 positions matching TRBD1. Trimming took 4 bases from V and 5 from J; bases not matched to a gene: 10. The V gene's germline CDR1 is SGHAT and CDR2 FQNNGV. The CDR3 runs to 15 residues. The CDR3 nucleotides are TGTGCCAGCAGCTATATATACAGGGGATTGACTGAAGCTTTCTTT. It translates to CASSYIYRGLTEAFF.

The J gene is TRBJ1-2, the V gene TRBV3-1, with D uncertain. Trimming removed 4 bases at V and 4 bases at J, with 16 bases between. The CDR3 length is 15 residues. Germline lookup yields CDR1 LGHDT and CDR2 YNNKEL (reference sequence). The CDR3 region is CASSPQRTGVYGYTF. The DNA of the CDR3 is TGTGCCAGCAGCCCCCAAAGAACGGGAGTCTATGGCTACACCTTC.

This clonotype was counted between two and nine times. The chain links TRBV4-3 to TRBJ2-1, with 7 bases identical to TRBD1. From germline, CDR1 is LGHNA and CDR2 YSLEER. The CDR3 extends over 14 amino acids. V lost 1 base, J lost 8 bases, and 5 bases stayed unmatched. The CDR3 DNA reads TGCGCCAGCAGCCAAGTCAGGGGGAGCGATGAGCAGTTCTTC. Its protein product is CASSQVRGSDEQFF.

The chain links TRBV28 to TRBJ1-1, with a tentative D call TRBD1 (5 bases). Germline V gene data show CDR1 as MDHEN and CDR2 as SYDVKM. V was trimmed by 7 bases and J by 1 base, leaving 13 bases between them. CDR3 length equals 14 residues. The CDR3 loop reads CASIGAGKNTEAFF. In DNA, the CDR3 is TGTGCCAGCATTGGGGCAGGAAAGAACACTGAAGCTTTCTTT.

This chain links TRBV7-2 with TRBJ1-2; D call uncertain. This CDR3 has 13 residues. The germline gives CDR1 SGHTA, CDR2 FQGNSA. V shed 8 bases and J shed 3 bases, with 13 bases lying between them. The CDR3 coding sequence is TGTGCCAGCTCGACAATGCCGGACTATGGCTACACCTTC. It specifies CASSTMPDYGYTF. Complete variable domain (other parts from reference TRBV7-2 and TRBJ1-2): GAGVSQSPSNKVTEKGKDVELRCDPISGHTALYWYRQSLGQGLEFLIYFQGNSAPDKSGLPSDRFSAERTGGSVSTLTIQRTQQEDSAVYLCASSTMPDYGYTFGSGTRLTVV.

This clonotype was recorded once. V usage is TRBV9 and J usage is TRBJ2-1; tentative D call: TRBD1 (6 bases). Germline V CDR1 and CDR2: SGDLS, YYNGEE. This CDR3 contains 15 residues. The germline V and J ends were trimmed by 4 bases and 4 bases, with 15 bases remaining between them. DNA of the CDR3: TGTGCCAGCAGCTCGACCGGGACACCATACAATGAGCAGTTCTTC. Translation gives CASSSTGTPYNEQFF.

The chain combines TRBV7-2 with TRBJ1-6; TRBD1 matches at 7 bases. V shed 8 bases and J 2 bases; nucleotides not matched to a gene: 3. Germline-derived CDR1 and CDR2 are SGHTA and FQGNSA. The CDR3 contains 14 residues. The CDR3 reads CASAGQAYNSPLHF. In DNA form, the CDR3 reads TGTGCCAGCGCCGGACAGGCCTATAATTCACCCCTCCACTTT.

The CDR3 reads CASSLGQGYQETQYF. CDR3 sequence (DNA): TGTGCCAGCAGCTTAGGACAGGGGTACCAAGAGACCCAGTACTTC. This chain joins TRBV5-6 and TRBJ2-5; TRBD1 matches 9 bases. Germline trimming cut 2 bases from V and 0 bases from J; bases unmatched to any gene: 2. Per germline, CDR1 SGHDT and CDR2 YYEEEE. The CDR3 is 15 amino acids.

In its sample, this clonotype was seen a few times. The CDR3 DNA reads as TGTGCCAGCAGCTTAGGGGGGGGCTACACAGATACGCAGTATTTT. It specifies CASSLGGGYTDTQYF. This chain connects TRBV7-9 to TRBJ2-3, with a possible D match to TRBD2 (7 bases). CDR1 is SEHNR and CDR2 is FQNEAQ in the germline V gene (reference sequence). Trimming stripped 1 base from V and 2 bases from J, with 10 bases between. The CDR3 is made up of 15 amino acids.